This entry lists 32 T cell receptor beta chains sequenced from one sample in a study of blood T cells in healthy people across ages. Together with a sample-barcoded 5' primer, a J-beta primer mix was included in a second PCR lasting about 6 to 11 cycles. TCRdb re-analysed the 5' RACE reads in MiXCR, keeping a single row per CDR3 protein. Among some 690,000 distinct CDR3 sequences listed, 20% to 25% were seen once. The sequenced sample was blood. The receptors were sampled from a man between 65 and 85 years old in good health.

This clonotype was seen only a few times. The chain links TRBV6-5 to TRBJ1-6; D is unresolved. The V end lost 6 bases, the J end lost 7 bases, and 16 bases lay between the germline ends. The CDR3 has 15 residues. CDR1 and CDR2 from the germline V gene are MNHEY and SVGAGI. CDR3 amino acids: CASRTGILANSPLHF. As DNA, the CDR3 is TGTGCCAGCAGGACGGGAATCCTGGCGAATTCACCCCTCCACTTT.

V usage is TRBV18 and J usage is TRBJ2-7; 7 nucleotides line up with TRBD1. This CDR3 comprises 13 residues. With 5 bases clipped from V and 6 bases from J, the junction kept 7 bases outside the gene matches. Germline V gives CDR1 KGHSH, CDR2 LQKENI. DNA of the CDR3: TGTGCCAGCTCAACAGGGACAGCCTTCGAGCAGTACGTC. This encodes CASSTGTAFEQYV.

The chain recombines TRBV12-5 with TRBJ1-5; D not resolved. The germline V gene has CDR1 LGHNT and CDR2 FRNRAP. The V and J ends lost 5 bases and 0 bases respectively, with 11 bases between them. The CDR3 spans 15 residues. CDR3 in amino acids: CASGDGRSSNQPQHF. As DNA, the CDR3 is TGTGCTAGTGGTGATGGCAGGAGTAGCAATCAGCCCCAGCATTTT.

This clonotype appeared a few times. The chain recombines TRBV20-1 with TRBJ2-2; possible D gene TRBD2, 5 bases. The V and J ends lost 5 bases and 1 base respectively, with 14 bases between them. Germline V gene lookup returns CDR1 DFQATT and CDR2 SNEGSKA (reference sequence). This CDR3 region has 15 residues. The CDR3 spells CSAHGGGRNTGELFF. Here the CDR3 DNA reads TGCAGTGCTCATGGAGGCGGTAGGAACACCGGGGAGCTGTTTTTT.

This clonotype was observed a handful of times. The V gene is TRBV5-8, the J gene TRBJ2-7; the D is unclear. Germline V CDR1 and CDR2: SGHTS, YDEGEE. V was cut by 0 bases and J by 3 bases, with 10 bases left in between. The length of the CDR3 is 14 residues. The CDR3 loop is CASSLGNSLYEQYF. The CDR3 nucleotides are TGTGCCAGCAGCTTGGGTAACAGTCTCTACGAGCAGTACTTC.

This clonotype was counted ten times or more. The chain links TRBV6-5 to TRBJ2-7; D perhaps matches TRBD1 (5 bases). Trimming took off 8 bases at V and 3 bases at J, with 8 bases between the two ends. Germline assignment: CDR1 MNHEY and CDR2 SVGAGI. There are 11 residues in the CDR3. This CDR3 is CASHTGYEQYF. Written as DNA, the CDR3 is TGTGCCAGCCATACAGGCTACGAGCAGTACTTC.

This clonotype was seen only a few times. The chain recombines TRBV11-2 with TRBJ2-5; D is ambiguous. The germline V and J ends were trimmed by 3 bases and 2 bases, with 10 bases remaining between them. In germline, CDR1 is SGHAT, CDR2 FQNNGV. The CDR3 is made up of 14 amino acids. CDR3 coding DNA: TGTGCCAGCAGCTTGAACTGGGATCAAGAGACCCAGTACTTC. This encodes CASSLNWDQETQYF.

The chain employs TRBV25-1 and TRBJ1-6, with 8 bases identical to TRBD1. CDR1 MGHDK and CDR2 SYGVNS come from the germline V gene. The CDR3 has 14 residues. Trimming cost V 7 bases and J 8 bases; bases outside gene matches: 7. DNA of the CDR3: TGTGCCAGCATCGACCCAGGGGGCCATTCACCCCTCCACTTT. This sequence encodes CASIDPGGHSPLHF.

This clonotype came up a few times. CDR3 DNA: TGTGCCAGCAGTCTGACTCCAGGGTACACTAACTATGGCTACACCTTC. This codes for CASSLTPGYTNYGYTF. J is TRBJ1-2 and V is TRBV28, with a weak D call TRBD1 (5 bases). Trimming removed 5 bases at V and 0 bases at J, with 16 bases between. Germline V gene sequence: CDR1 MDHEN, CDR2 SYDVKM. The length of the CDR3 is 16 residues.

This chain links TRBV20-1 with TRBJ2-5; TRBD2 matches 15 bases. The CDR3 covers 14 residues. The J segment lost 6 bases and the V segment lost 6 bases, leaving 5 bases of the junction unmatched. The germline gives CDR1 DFQATT, CDR2 SNEGSKA (reference sequence). Here the CDR3 reads CSAKGLAGGQTQYF. Written as DNA, the CDR3 is TGCAGTGCCAAGGGACTAGCGGGAGGACAGACCCAGTACTTC.

The genes are TRBV6-2 or TRBV6-3 and TRBJ1-2; D is unclear. Trimming cost V 2 bases and J 4 bases, with 11 bases left between them. This CDR3 has 14 amino acids. Germline CDR1 is MNHEY and CDR2 is SVGEGT. The CDR3 sequence is CASSYANPVYGYTF. CDR3 nucleotides: TGTGCCAGCAGTTACGCCAATCCGGTCTATGGCTACACCTTC.

There are a few counts of this clonotype. This chain joins TRBV15 and TRBJ2-5, with TRBD1 matching over 9 bases. The DNA end favors TRBJ2-1, so the J call may be wrong. CDR3 length: 15 amino acids. Germline V gene sequence: CDR1 LNHNV, CDR2 YYDKDF (reference sequence). This chain's CDR3 is CATSRRTGVVDEQFF. DNA of the CDR3: TGTGCCACCAGCAGACGGACAGGGGTAGTGGATGAGCAGTTCTTC.

This clonotype occurred a few times. This chain joins TRBV6-6 and TRBJ1-6; D not resolved. Deletions cut 7 bases from V and 6 bases from J, with 10 bases between. This CDR3 comprises 13 residues. CDR1 is MNHNY and CDR2 is SVGAGI in the germline V gene (reference sequence). The CDR3 coding sequence is TGTGCCAGCAAGGGCTCCCTTAATTCACCCCTCCACTTT. Encoded protein: CASKGSLNSPLHF.

There are many counts of this clonotype. The chain recombines TRBV9 with TRBJ2-1; possible D gene TRBD2, 6 bases. Germline-derived CDR1 and CDR2 are SGDLS and YYNGEE. V dropped 3 bases and J dropped 0 bases, with 16 bases sitting between them. This CDR3 spans 17 amino acids. In DNA, the CDR3 is TGTGCCAGCAGCGGGGGGACCGGGACTTCCTCCTACAATGAGCAGTTCTTC. This gives the protein CASSGGTGTSSYNEQFF.

This sequence joins TRBV7-9 and TRBJ2-1, with D perhaps TRBD2 (6 bases). The end of the DNA is better explained by TRBJ2-5, so the J call may be wrong. The CDR3 length is 13 residues. The V gene's germline CDR1 is SEHNR and CDR2 FQNEAQ (reference sequence). As DNA, the CDR3 is TGTGCCAGCAGGCGGGACTACCAAGAGACCCAGTACTTC. Translated: CASRRDYQETQYF.

The sample holds many counts of this clonotype. The V gene is TRBV20-1, the J gene TRBJ2-7; D is tentatively TRBD1 or TRBD2 (5 bases each). Germline CDR1 and CDR2: DFQATT and SNEGSKA (reference sequence). V was cut by 2 bases and J by 2 bases, with 13 bases left in between. The CDR3 sequence is 14 residues long. The CDR3: CSARTGTGTYEQYF. The CDR3 nucleotides are TGCAGTGCTAGAACCGGGACGGGTACCTACGAGCAGTACTTC.

This clonotype was recorded a few times. The chain combines TRBV11-2 with TRBJ2-3, with D possibly TRBD2 on 5 matching bases. The ends were cut back, 5 bases at V and 0 bases at J, with 12 bases in the middle. This CDR3 spans 15 amino acids. Germline V gene lookup returns CDR1 SGHAT and CDR2 FQNNGV. CDR3 in DNA: TGTGCCAGCAGCGCCCGGACTGGAAGCACAGATACGCAGTATTTT. Its protein is CASSARTGSTDTQYF.

In this sample, this clonotype turned up a few times. The J gene is TRBJ2-5, the V gene TRBV5-1; 8 bases agree with TRBD2. The CDR3 spans 15 residues. Germline CDR1 SGHRS, CDR2 YFSETQ. The ends lost 1 base at V and 4 bases at J; junction bases unmatched: 6. Here the CDR3 DNA reads TGCGCCAGCAGCTTGTGGCGGGGGGAGATAGAGACCCAGTACTTC. Its translation: CASSLWRGEIETQYF. Complete variable domain (other parts from reference TRBV5-1 and TRBJ2-5): KAGVTQTPRYLIKTRGQQVTLSCSPISGHRSVSWYQQTPGQGLQFLFEYFSETQRNKGNFPGRFSGRQFSNSRSEMNVSTLELGDSALYLCASSLWRGEIETQYFGPGTRLLVL.

This clonotype was observed a handful of times. The chain is built from TRBV6-4 and TRBJ2-5; 7 bases match TRBD1. The DNA end favors TRBJ2-1, so the J call may be wrong. The V gene's germline CDR1 is MRHNA and CDR2 SNTAGT. The CDR3 is 15 residues long. The CDR3 DNA follows: TGTGCCAGCAGAAGGGACAGAGGACATTACAATGAGCAGTTCTTC. Translation: CASRRDRGHYNEQFF.

This clonotype was observed a few times. The genes are TRBV27 and TRBJ2-1; no reliable D call. The CDR3 consists of 15 residues. The V and J ends lost 6 bases and 0 bases respectively, with 12 bases between them. The V gene's germline CDR1 is MNHEY and CDR2 SMNVEV (reference sequence). In DNA form, the CDR3 reads TGTGCCAGCAGAAACGGCCCGAGCTCCTACAATGAGCAGTTCTTC. Amino acid sequence: CASRNGPSSYNEQFF.

The chain links TRBV10-3 to TRBJ1-2, with a possible D match to TRBD1 (6 bases). The V gene's germline CDR1 is ENHRY and CDR2 SYGVKD. The CDR3 runs to 13 residues. V was pared by 8 bases and J by 6 bases, with 16 bases between. The DNA for the CDR3 is TGTGCCATCCCCGCAGGGGACGAGAATGGCTACACCTTC. Protein product: CAIPAGDENGYTF.

The table lists this clonotype with a few counts. The rearrangement joins TRBV4-2 to TRBJ2-7; D gene unclear. This CDR3 comprises 15 residues. CDR1 is LGHNA and CDR2 is YNFKEQ in the germline V gene. With 0 bases removed from V and 5 bases from J, the gap between germline ends came to 14 bases. In DNA form, the CDR3 reads TGTGCCAGCAGCCAAGAAACGGTAAGGTCGGACGAGCAGTACTTC. As protein: CASSQETVRSDEQYF.

This rearrangement joins TRBV12-3 or TRBV12-4 to TRBJ2-5, with TRBD2 identical over 11 bases. This CDR3 contains 17 residues. V lost 4 bases to trimming and J lost 4 bases; unmatched junction nucleotides: 11. CDR3 sequence (DNA): TGTGCCAGCAGTTCCCCTATAGCGGGGGGGCCGGGAGAGACCCAGTACTTC. Amino acid sequence: CASSSPIAGGPGETQYF.

The gene calls are TRBV7-2 and TRBJ1-5; D uncertain. There are 15 residues in the CDR3. V shed 0 bases and J shed 3 bases, with 9 bases lying between them. Germline V gene sequence: CDR1 SGHTA, CDR2 FQGNSA. This CDR3 is CASSLAGQPNQPQHF. CDR3 in DNA: TGTGCCAGCAGCTTAGCAGGGCAGCCCAATCAGCCCCAGCATTTT.

CDR3 sequence reads: CASSFQEIAYGYTF. Here the CDR3 DNA reads TGCGCCAGCAGCTTTCAGGAGATCGCCTATGGCTACACCTTC. V gene TRBV5-1 combines with J gene TRBJ1-2; D is unresolved. Germline V gene data show CDR1 as SGHRS and CDR2 as YFSETQ. Trimming pared 2 bases from V and 4 bases from J, leaving 12 bases between. The CDR3 runs 14 residues.

This clonotype has only a few counts. The chain is built from TRBV12-3 or TRBV12-4 and TRBJ1-3; D not resolved. V shed 2 bases and J shed 8 bases, with 10 bases lying between them. The CDR3 has 13 amino acids. The CDR3, as DNA: TGTGCCAGCAGTTTACTCGGAAGGGACACCATATATTTT. Protein: CASSLLGRDTIYF.

The J gene is TRBJ2-7, the V gene TRBV5-1; TRBD1 matches 11 bases. The CDR3 sequence is 16 residues long. Germline loops: CDR1 SGHRS, CDR2 YFSETQ. The V segment lost 1 base and the J segment 6 bases; nucleotides outside the gene matches: 9. The CDR3 DNA reads as TGCGCCAGCAGCTTGACTCCAGGGACAGGGGGACTCGAGCAGTACTTC. Amino acids: CASSLTPGTGGLEQYF.

The chain has TRBV5-6 and TRBJ2-5; a weak D match, TRBD2 (5 bases). Trimming cost V 1 base and J 0 bases, with 13 bases left between them. The CDR3 is 16 residues long. Germline CDR1 reads SGHDT; CDR2 reads YYEEEE. CDR3 coding DNA: TGTGCCAGCAGCTTGCCCGCCCCGGGATACCAAGAGACCCAGTACTTC. This translates into CASSLPAPGYQETQYF.

This clonotype was found many times. The rearrangement uses TRBV6-6 and TRBJ1-2; 11 bases are shared with TRBD1. CDR3 length: 16 residues. Germline lookup yields CDR1 MNHNY and CDR2 SVGAGI (reference sequence). Trimming cost V 0 bases and J 4 bases; bases outside gene matches: 4. The CDR3 nucleotides read TGTGCCAGCAGTTACTCGACTGGGACAGGGGGCTATGGCTACACCTTC. Its translation is CASSYSTGTGGYGYTF.

A few counts support this clonotype. The genes are TRBV24-1 and TRBJ1-5; 7 positions match TRBD1. The ends lost 4 bases at V and 7 bases at J; junction bases unmatched: 3. The CDR3 has 13 residues. Germline CDR1 KGHDR, CDR2 SFDVKD. The CDR3 protein is CATSDPGGQPQHF. CDR3 DNA sequence: TGTGCCACCAGTGACCCAGGGGGACAGCCCCAGCATTTT.

On this clonotype: The junction departs from germline at one end; a sequencing error may be responsible. The chain couples TRBV6-2 or TRBV6-3 to TRBJ1-2, with D hard to call. The length of the CDR3 is 13 residues. CDR1 is MNHEY, CDR2 SVGEGT, per germline. The CDR3 DNA reads as TGTGCCGGCAGTCTTCAGAGTTTCTATGGCTACACCTTC. As protein: CAGSLQSFYGYTF.

The table lists this clonotype with a few counts. The chain combines TRBV5-8 with TRBJ1-1; 10 positions agree with TRBD1. The J segment lost 3 bases and the V segment lost 0 bases, leaving 8 bases of the junction unmatched. The CDR3 runs 17 residues. Per germline, CDR1 SGHTS and CDR2 YDEGEE. Here the CDR3 DNA reads TGTGCCAGCAGCTTGGGAGTATGGACAGGGGGATACACTGAAGCTTTCTTT. Protein: CASSLGVWTGGYTEAFF.